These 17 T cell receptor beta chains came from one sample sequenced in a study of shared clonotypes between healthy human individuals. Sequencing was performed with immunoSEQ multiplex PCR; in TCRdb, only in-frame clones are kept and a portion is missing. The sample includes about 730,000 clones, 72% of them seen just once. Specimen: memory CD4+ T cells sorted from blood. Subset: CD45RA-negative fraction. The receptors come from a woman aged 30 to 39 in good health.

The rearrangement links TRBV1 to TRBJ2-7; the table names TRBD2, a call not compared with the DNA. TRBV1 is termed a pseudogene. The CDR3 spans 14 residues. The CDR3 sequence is CTSSRLRSSYEQYF. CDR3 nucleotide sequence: TGCACCAGCAGCCGATTGCGGTCGTCCTACGAGCAGTACTTC.

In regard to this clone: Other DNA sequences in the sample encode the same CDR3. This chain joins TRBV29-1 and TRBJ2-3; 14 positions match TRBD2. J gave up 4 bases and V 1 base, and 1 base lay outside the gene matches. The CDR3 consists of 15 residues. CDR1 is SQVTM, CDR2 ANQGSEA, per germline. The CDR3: CSVEGGLAGADTQYF. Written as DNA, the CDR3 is TGCAGCGTTGAAGGGGGACTAGCGGGAGCAGATACGCAGTATTTT.

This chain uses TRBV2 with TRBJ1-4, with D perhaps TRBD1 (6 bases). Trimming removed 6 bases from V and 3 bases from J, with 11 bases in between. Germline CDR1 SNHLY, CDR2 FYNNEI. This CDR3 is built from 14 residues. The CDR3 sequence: CASRLQGPNEKLFF. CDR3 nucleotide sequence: TGTGCCAGCAGGCTACAGGGCCCTAATGAAAAACTGTTTTTT.

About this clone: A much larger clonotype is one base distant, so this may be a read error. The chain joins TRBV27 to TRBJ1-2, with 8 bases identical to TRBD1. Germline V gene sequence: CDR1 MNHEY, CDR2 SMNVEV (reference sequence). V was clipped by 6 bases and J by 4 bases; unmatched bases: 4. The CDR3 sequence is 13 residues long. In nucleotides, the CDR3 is TGTGCCAGCAGCCGGACAGGGCTCTATGGCTACACCTTC. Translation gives CASSRTGLYGYTF.

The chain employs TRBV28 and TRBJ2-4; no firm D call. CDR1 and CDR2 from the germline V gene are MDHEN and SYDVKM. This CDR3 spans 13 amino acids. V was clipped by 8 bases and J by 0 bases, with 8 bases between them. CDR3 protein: CASSAIAKNIQYF. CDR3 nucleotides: TGTGCCAGCTCCGCAATAGCCAAAAACATTCAGTACTTC.

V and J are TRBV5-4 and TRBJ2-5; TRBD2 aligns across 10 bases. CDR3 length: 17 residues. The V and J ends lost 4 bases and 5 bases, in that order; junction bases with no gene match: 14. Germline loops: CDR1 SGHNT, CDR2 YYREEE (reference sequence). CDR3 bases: TGTGCCAGCAGCAGAGCGGGAGGGAGGGGCCTAGTGGAGACCCAGTACTTC. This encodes CASSRAGGRGLVETQYF.

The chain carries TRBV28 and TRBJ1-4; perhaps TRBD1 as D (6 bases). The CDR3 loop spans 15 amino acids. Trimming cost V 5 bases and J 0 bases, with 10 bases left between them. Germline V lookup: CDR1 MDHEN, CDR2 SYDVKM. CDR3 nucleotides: TGTGCCAGCAGTCCAACAGGGTCAACTAATGAAAAACTGTTTTTT. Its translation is CASSPTGSTNEKLFF.

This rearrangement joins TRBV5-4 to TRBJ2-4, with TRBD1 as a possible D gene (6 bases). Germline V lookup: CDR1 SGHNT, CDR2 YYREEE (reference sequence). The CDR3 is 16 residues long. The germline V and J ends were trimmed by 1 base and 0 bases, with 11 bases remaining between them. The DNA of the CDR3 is TGTGCCAGCAGCTTGCGGACAGCACTAGCCAAAAACATTCAGTACTTC. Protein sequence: CASSLRTALAKNIQYF.

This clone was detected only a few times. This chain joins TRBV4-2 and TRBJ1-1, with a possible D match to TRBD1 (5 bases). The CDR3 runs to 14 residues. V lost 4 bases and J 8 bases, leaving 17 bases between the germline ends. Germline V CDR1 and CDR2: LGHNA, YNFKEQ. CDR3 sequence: CASSPQINGAEAFF. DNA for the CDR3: TGTGCCAGCAGCCCTCAGATAAACGGGGCAGAAGCTTTCTTT.

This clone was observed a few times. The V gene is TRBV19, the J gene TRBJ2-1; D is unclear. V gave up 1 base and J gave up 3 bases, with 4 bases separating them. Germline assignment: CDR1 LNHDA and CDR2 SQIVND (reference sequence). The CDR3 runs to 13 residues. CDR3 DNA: TGTGCCAGTAGTATAGGGGACTACAATGAGCAGTTCTTC. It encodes CASSIGDYNEQFF.

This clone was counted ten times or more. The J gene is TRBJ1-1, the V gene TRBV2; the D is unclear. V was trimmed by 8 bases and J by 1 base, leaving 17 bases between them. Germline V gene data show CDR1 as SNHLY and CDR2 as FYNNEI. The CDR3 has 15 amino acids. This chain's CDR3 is CASSEQDSENTEAFF. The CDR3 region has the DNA TGTGCCAGCTCGGAGCAGGATTCCGAGAACACTGAAGCTTTCTTT.

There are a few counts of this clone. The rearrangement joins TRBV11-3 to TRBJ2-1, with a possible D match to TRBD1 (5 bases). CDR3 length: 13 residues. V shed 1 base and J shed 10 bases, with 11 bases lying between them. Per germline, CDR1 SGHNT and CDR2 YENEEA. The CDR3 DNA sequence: TGTGCCAGCAGCTTAGTTAGGTCAGGGGAGCAGTTCTTC. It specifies CASSLVRSGEQFF. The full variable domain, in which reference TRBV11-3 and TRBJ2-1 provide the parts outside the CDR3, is EAGVVQSPRYKIIEKKQPVAFWCNPISGHNTLYWYLQNLGQGPELLIRYENEEAVDDSQLPKDRFSAERLKGVDSTLKIQPAELGDSAVYLCASSLVRSGEQFFGPGTRLTVL.

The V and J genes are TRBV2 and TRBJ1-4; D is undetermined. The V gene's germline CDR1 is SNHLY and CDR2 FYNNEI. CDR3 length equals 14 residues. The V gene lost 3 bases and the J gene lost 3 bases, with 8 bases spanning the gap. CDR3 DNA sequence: TGTGCCAGCAGTGATGGTCAAGCTAATGAAAAACTGTTTTTT. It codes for CASSDGQANEKLFF.

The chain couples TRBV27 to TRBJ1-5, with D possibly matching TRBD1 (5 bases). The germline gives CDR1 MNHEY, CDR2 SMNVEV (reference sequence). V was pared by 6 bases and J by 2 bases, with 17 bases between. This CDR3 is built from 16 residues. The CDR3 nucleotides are TGTGCCAGCAGCCCCTGGGGGGGTAGGGGCAATCAGCCCCAGCATTTT. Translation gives CASSPWGGRGNQPQHF.

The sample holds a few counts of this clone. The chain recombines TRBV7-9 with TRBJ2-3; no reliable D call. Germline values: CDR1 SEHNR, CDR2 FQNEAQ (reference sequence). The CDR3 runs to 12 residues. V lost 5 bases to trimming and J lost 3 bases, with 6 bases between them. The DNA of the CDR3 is TGTGCCAGCAGCCCGAGTACAGATACGCAGTATTTT. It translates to CASSPSTDTQYF.

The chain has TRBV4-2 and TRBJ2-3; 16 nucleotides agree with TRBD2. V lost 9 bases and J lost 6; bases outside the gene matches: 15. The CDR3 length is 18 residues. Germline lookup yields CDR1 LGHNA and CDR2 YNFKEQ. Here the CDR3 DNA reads TGTGCCAGGGGACCCGGGACTAGCGGGAGGGCCCCCAACGATACGCAGTATTTT. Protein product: CARGPGTSGRAPNDTQYF.

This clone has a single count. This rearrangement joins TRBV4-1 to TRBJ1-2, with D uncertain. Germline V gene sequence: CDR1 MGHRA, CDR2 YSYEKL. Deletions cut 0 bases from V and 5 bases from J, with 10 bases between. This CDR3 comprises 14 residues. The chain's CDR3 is CASSQDRESYGYTF. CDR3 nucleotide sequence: TGCGCCAGCAGCCAAGATCGCGAGTCATATGGCTACACCTTC.